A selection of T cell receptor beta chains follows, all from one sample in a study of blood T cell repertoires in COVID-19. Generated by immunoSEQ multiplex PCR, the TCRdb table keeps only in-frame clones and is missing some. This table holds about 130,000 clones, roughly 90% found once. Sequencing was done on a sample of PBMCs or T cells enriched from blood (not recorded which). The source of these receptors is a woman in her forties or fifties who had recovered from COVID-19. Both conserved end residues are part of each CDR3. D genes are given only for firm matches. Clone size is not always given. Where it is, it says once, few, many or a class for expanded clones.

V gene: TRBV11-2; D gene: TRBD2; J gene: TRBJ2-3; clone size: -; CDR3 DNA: TGTGCCAGCAGCCTCACTAGCGGGGGGGCCACAGATACGCAGTATTTT; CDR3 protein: CASSLTSGGATDTQYF
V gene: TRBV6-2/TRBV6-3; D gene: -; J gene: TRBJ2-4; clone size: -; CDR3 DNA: TGTGCCAGCAGTTTGCGCCTAGCCAAAAACATTCAGTACTTC; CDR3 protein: CASSLRLAKNIQYF
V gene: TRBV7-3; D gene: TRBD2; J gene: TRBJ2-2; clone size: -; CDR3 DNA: TGTGCCAGCAGCTCGGAGCCTAGCGGGTTGGGGAGCGCCGGGGAGCTGTTTTTT; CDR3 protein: CASSSEPSGLGSAGELFF
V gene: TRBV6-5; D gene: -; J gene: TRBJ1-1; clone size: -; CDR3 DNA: TGTGCCAGCAGTTATACGGGGGTCGGAACTGAAGCTTTCTTT; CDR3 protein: CASSYTGVGTEAFF
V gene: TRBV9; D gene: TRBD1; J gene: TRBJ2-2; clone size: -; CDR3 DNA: TGTGCCAGCAGCGTAGGGGGCCGGGACAGGGGCTTAGGGAACCTGAACACCGGGGAGCTGTTTTTT; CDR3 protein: CASSVGGRDRGLGNLNTGELFF
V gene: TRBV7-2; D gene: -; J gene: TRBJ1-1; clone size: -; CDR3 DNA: TGTGCCAGCAGCTTGAGCGGCACTGAAGCTTTCTTT; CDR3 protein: CASSLSGTEAFF
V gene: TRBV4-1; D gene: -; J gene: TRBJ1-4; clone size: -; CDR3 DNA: TGCGCCAGCAGCCAAGACGAGAGGGGGAATGAAAAACTGTTTTTT; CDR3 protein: CASSQDERGNEKLFF
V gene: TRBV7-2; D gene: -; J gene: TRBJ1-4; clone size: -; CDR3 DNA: TGTGCCAGCAGCTACCTTGGGGGGTCGAATGAAAAACTGTTTTTT; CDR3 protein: CASSYLGGSNEKLFF
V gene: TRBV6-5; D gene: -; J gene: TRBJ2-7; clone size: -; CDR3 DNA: TGTGCCAGCAGTAGACAATACGAGCAGTACTTC; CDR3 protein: CASSRQYEQYF
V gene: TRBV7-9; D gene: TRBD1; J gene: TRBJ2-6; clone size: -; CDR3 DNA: TGTGCCGCCTACCCCGGGCGGACAGGGAACTCTGGGGCCAACGTCCTGACTTTC; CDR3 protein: CAAYPGRTGNSGANVLTF
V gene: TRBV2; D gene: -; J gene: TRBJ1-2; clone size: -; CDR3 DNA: TGTGCCAGCAGTGAACTCGAGGGGGTCGATGGCTACACCTTC; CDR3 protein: CASSELEGVDGYTF
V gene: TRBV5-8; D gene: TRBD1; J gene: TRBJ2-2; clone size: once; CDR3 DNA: TGTGCCAGCAGCTGGACGTCAGGGGGAACCGGGGAGCTGTTTTTT; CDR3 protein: CASSWTSGGTGELFF
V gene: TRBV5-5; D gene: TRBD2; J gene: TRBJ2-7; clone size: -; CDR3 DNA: TGTGCCAGCATCCTCCGTTTCGGAGCGGGGGGGGACTACGAGCAGTACTTC; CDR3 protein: CASILRFGAGGDYEQYF
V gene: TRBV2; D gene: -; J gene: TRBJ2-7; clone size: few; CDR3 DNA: TGTGCCAGCAGTGCCCGCCCCACCGTAGTTCCCTACGAGCAGTACTTC; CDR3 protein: CASSARPTVVPYEQYF
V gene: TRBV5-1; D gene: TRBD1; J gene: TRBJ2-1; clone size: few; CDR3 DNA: TGCGCCAGCAGCCCTGGACAGGGGGAGTACAATGAGCAGTTCTTC; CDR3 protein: CASSPGQGEYNEQFF
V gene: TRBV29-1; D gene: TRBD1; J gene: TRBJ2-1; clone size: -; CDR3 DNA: TGCAGCGTTGTCCCGCAGGGGGCCTATGAGCAGTTCTTC; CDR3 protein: CSVVPQGAYEQFF
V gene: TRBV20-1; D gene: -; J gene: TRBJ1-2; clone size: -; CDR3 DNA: TGCAGTGCTAGAGTAACAGGGAGCTACACCTTC; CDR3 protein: CSARVTGSYTF
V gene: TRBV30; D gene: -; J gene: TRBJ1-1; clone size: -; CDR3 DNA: TGTGCCTGGGAGGGGGGGACTGAAGCTTTCTTT; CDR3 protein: CAWEGGTEAFF
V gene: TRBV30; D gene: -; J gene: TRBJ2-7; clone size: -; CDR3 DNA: TGTGCCTGGAGTGTCGGTCTGACCTACGAGCAGTACTTC; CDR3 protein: CAWSVGLTYEQYF
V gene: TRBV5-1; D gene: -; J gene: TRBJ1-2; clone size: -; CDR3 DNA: TGCGCCAGCAGCTTGGGCGAAGGGGTGTATGGCTACACCTTC; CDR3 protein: CASSLGEGVYGYTF
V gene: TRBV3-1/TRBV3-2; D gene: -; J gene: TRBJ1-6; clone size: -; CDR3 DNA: TGTGCCAGCAGCCAAGTTTCGGGGAATTCACCCCTCCACTTT; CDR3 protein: CASSQVSGNSPLHF
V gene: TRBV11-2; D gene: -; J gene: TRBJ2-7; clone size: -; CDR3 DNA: TGTGCCAGCAGCTTAGCCATCCTAGACGGCTACGAGCAGTACTTC; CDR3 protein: CASSLAILDGYEQYF
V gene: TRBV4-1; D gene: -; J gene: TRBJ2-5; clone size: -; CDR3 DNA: TGCGCCAGCAGCTTAGAGCGGTTCCAAGAGACCCAGTACTTC; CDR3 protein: CASSLERFQETQYF
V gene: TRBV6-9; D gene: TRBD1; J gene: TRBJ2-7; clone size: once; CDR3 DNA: TGTGCCAGCCATTCCTGGGCGACAGGGCAGACTTCCTACGAGCAGTACTTC; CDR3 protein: CASHSWATGQTSYEQYF
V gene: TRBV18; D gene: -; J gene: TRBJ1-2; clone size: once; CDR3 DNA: TGTGCCAGCTCACCGACCGCTGACAGATCCTATGGCTACACCTTC; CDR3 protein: CASSPTADRSYGYTF